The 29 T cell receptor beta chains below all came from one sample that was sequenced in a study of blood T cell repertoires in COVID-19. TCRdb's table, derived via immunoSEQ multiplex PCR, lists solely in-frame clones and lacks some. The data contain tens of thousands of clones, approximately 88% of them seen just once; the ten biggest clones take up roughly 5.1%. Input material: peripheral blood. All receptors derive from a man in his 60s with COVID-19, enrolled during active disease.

CDR3 sequence (DNA): TGTGCGGTGCTAGCGGGAGCATCCTACAATGAGCAGTTCTTC. Translated, it gives CAVLAGASYNEQFF. The rearrangement links TRBV28 to TRBJ2-1; 10 bases line up with TRBD2. The CDR3 covers 14 residues. Germline-derived CDR1 and CDR2 are MDHEN and SYDVKM.

The CDR3 is CASSLSPSGHALQETQYF. The CDR3 region has the DNA TGCGCCAGCAGCTTGAGCCCTAGCGGACACGCTCTTCAAGAGACCCAGTACTTC. The chain combines TRBV5-1 with TRBJ2-5; 7 bases line up with TRBD2. The CDR3 extends over 18 amino acids. Germline values: CDR1 SGHRS, CDR2 YFSETQ. With 1 base clipped from V and 2 bases from J, the junction kept 14 bases outside the gene matches. The entire variable domain, with the rest obtained from reference TRBV5-1 and TRBJ2-5, is as follows: KAGVTQTPRYLIKTRGQQVTLSCSPISGHRSVSWYQQTPGQGLQFLFEYFSETQRNKGNFPGRFSGRQFSNSRSEMNVSTLELGDSALYLCASSLSPSGHALQETQYFGPGTRLLVL.

CDR3 residues: CASSLSANEKLFF. For the CDR3, the DNA is TGTGCCAGCAGCTTATCTGCTAATGAAAAACTGTTTTTT. The chain couples TRBV11-2 to TRBJ1-4; D not resolved. CDR3 length equals 13 residues. Germline values: CDR1 SGHAT, CDR2 FQNNGV. V shed 2 bases and J shed 3 bases, with 4 bases lying between them.

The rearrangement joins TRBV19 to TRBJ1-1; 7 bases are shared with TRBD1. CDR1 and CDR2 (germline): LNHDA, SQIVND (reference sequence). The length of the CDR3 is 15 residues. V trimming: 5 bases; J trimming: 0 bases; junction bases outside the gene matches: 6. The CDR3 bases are TGTGCCAGTAGTCCTGAGACAGGGTTGAACACTGAAGCTTTCTTT. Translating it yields CASSPETGLNTEAFF. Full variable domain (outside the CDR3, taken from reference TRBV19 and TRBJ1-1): DGGITQSPKYLFRKEGQNVTLSCEQNLNHDAMYWYRQDPGQGLRLIYYSQIVNDFQKGDIAEGYSVSREKKESFPLTVTSAQKNPTAFYLCASSPETGLNTEAFFGQGTRLTVV.

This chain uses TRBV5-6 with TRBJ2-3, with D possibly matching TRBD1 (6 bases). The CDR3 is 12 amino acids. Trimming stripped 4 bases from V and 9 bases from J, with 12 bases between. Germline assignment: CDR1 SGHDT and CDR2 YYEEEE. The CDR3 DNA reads TGTGCCAGCAGCCAGGGGTCGGGCACGCAGTATTTT. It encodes CASSQGSGTQYF.

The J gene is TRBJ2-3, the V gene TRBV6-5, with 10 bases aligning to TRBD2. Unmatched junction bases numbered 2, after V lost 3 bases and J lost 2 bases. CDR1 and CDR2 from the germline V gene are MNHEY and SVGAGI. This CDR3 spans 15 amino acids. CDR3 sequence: CASSYSGRPTDTQYF. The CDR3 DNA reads TGTGCCAGCAGTTATAGCGGGAGGCCCACAGATACGCAGTATTTT.

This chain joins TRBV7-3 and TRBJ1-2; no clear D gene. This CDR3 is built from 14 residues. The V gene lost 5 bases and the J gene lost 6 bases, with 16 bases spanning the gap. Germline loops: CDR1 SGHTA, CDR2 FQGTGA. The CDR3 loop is CASSPQSGSDGYTF. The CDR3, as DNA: TGTGCCAGCAGCCCCCAGTCGGGGTCGGATGGCTACACCTTC.

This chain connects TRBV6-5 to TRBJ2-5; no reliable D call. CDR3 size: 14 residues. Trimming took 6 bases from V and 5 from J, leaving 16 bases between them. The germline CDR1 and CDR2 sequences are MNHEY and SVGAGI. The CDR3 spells CASSRKSSQETQYF. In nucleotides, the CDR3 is TGTGCCAGCAGCCGAAAAAGTAGCCAGGAGACCCAGTACTTC.

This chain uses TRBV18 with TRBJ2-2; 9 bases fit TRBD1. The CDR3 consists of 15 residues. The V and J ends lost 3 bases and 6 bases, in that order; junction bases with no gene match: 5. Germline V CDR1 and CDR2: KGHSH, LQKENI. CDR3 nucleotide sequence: TGTGCCAGCTCACCCCGGGACAGGGTTCCCGGGGAGCTGTTTTTT. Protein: CASSPRDRVPGELFF.

The CDR3 DNA follows: TGCAGCGTTGAAGTAACAGGGCAAGGCACTGAAGCTTTCTTT. Its protein product is CSVEVTGQGTEAFF. The chain uses TRBV29-1 and TRBJ1-1; tentatively, D is TRBD1 (6 bases). Germline CDR1 SQVTM, CDR2 ANQGSEA. Trimming left V 1 base short and J 4 bases short, with 13 bases between. The CDR3 has 14 amino acids.

The CDR3 region is CASSHPLRAGRGQPQHF. CDR3 DNA: TGCGCCAGCAGCCACCCCCTTAGGGCAGGGAGGGGTCAGCCCCAGCATTTT. The chain has TRBV4-1 and TRBJ1-5; D possibly corresponds to TRBD1 (5 bases). The CDR3 is made up of 17 amino acids. Deletions cut 3 bases from V and 6 bases from J, with 21 bases between. Germline loops: CDR1 MGHRA, CDR2 YSYEKL.

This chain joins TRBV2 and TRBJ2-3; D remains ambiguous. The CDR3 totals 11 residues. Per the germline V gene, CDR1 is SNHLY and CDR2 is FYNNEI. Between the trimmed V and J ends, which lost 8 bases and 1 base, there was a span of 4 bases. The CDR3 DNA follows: TGTGCCAGCCAGGGCACAGATACGCAGTATTTT. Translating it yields CASQGTDTQYF.

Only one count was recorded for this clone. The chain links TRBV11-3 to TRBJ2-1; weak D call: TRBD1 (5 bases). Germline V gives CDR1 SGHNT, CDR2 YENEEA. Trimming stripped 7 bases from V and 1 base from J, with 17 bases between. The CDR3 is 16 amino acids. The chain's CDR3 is CASNLGQGLSYNEQFF. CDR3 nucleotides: TGTGCCAGCAACCTAGGGCAGGGTCTATCCTACAATGAGCAGTTCTTC.

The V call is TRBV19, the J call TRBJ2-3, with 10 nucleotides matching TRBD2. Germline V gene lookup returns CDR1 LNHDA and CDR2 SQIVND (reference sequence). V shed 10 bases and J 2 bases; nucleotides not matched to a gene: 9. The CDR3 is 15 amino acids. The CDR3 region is CATSGSIGYTDTQYF. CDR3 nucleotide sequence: TGTGCCACTAGCGGGAGTATCGGTTACACAGATACGCAGTATTTT.

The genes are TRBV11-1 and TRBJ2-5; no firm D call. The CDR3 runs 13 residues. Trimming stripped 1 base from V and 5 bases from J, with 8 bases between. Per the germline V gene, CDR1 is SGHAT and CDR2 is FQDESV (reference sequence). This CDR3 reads CASSLGLRETQYF. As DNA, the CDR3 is TGTGCCAGCAGCTTAGGACTGAGGGAGACCCAGTACTTC. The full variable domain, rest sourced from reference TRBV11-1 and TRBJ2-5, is EAEVAQSPRYKITEKSQAVAFWCDPISGHATLYWYRQILGQGPELLVQFQDESVVDDSQLPKDRFSAERLKGVDSTLKIQPAELGDSAMYLCASSLGLRETQYFGPGTRLLVL.

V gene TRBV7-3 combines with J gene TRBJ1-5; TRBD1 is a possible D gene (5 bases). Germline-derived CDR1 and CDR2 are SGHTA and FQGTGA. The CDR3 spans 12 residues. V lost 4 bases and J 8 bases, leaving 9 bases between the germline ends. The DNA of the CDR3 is TGTGCCAGCAGCTCCGGGGGTAAGCCCCAGCATTTT. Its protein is CASSSGGKPQHF.

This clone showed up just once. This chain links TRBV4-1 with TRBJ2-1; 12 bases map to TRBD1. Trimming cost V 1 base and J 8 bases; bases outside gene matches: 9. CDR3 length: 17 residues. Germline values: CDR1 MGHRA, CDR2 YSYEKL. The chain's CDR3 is CASSQGRWDRGPHEQFF. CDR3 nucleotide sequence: TGCGCCAGCAGCCAAGGACGGTGGGACAGGGGGCCACATGAGCAGTTCTTC.

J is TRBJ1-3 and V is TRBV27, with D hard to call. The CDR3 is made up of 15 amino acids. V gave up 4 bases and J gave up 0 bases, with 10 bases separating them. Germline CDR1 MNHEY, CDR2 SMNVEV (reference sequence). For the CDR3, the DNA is TGTGCCAGCAGTTCCCCCCGGGACTCTGGAAACACCATATATTTT. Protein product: CASSSPRDSGNTIYF.

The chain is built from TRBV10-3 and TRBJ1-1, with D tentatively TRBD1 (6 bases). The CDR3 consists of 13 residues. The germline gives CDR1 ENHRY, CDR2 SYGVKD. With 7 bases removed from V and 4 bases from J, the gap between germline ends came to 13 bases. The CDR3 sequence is CAINRQGSTEAFF. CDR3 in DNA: TGTGCCATCAACCGGCAGGGGTCCACTGAAGCTTTCTTT.

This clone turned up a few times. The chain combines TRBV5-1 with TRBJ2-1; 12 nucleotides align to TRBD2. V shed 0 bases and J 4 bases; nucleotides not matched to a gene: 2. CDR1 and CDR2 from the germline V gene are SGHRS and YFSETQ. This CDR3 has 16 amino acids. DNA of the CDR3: TGCGCCAGCAGCTTGGCTAGCGGGAGGGTGTACAATGAGCAGTTCTTC. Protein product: CASSLASGRVYNEQFF.

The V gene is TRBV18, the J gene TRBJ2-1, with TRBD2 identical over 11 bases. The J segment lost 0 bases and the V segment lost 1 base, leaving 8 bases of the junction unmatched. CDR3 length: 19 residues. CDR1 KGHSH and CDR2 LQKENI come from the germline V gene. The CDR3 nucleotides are TGTGCCAGCTCACCACGTGGTAGCGGGAGGGGCGGCTCCTACAATGAGCAGTTCTTC. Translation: CASSPRGSGRGGSYNEQFF.

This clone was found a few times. As DNA, the CDR3 is TGTGCCAGCAGCCGACTAGCATCAAACACCGGGGAGCTGTTTTTT. It translates to CASSRLASNTGELFF. The V gene is TRBV28, the J gene TRBJ2-2; 7 nucleotides line up with TRBD2. The V and J ends lost 6 bases and 2 bases, in that order; junction bases with no gene match: 6. The CDR3 covers 15 residues. The germline CDR1 and CDR2 sequences are MDHEN and SYDVKM.

The CDR3 loop is CASSFRAGRDRVYEQYF. CDR3 nucleotide sequence: TGTGCCAGCAGTTTTAGGGCGGGCCGGGACAGGGTTTACGAGCAGTACTTC. This chain uses TRBV27 with TRBJ2-7; 9 bases are a match to TRBD1. This CDR3 spans 17 amino acids. CDR1 MNHEY and CDR2 SMNVEV come from the germline V gene (reference sequence). The trim removed 3 bases at V and 4 bases at J, leaving 13 bases unmatched.

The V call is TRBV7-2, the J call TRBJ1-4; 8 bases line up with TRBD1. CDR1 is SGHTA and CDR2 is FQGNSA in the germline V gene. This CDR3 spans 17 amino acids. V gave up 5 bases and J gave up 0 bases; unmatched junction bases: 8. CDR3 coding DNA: TGTGCCAGCAGCCCCAGGGGGCACTTCGCAACTAATGAAAAACTGTTTTTT. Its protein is CASSPRGHFATNEKLFF. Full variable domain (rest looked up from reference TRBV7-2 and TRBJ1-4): GAGVSQSPSNKVTEKGKDVELRCDPISGHTALYWYRQSLGQGLEFLIYFQGNSAPDKSGLPSDRFSAERTGGSVSTLTIQRTQQEDSAVYLCASSPRGHFATNEKLFFGSGTQLSVL.

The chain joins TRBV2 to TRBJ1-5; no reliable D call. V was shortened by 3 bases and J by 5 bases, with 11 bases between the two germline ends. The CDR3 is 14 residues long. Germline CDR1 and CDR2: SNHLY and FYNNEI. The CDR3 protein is CASSEGRRDQPQHF. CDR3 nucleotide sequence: TGTGCCAGCAGTGAGGGTAGGAGGGATCAGCCCCAGCATTTT.

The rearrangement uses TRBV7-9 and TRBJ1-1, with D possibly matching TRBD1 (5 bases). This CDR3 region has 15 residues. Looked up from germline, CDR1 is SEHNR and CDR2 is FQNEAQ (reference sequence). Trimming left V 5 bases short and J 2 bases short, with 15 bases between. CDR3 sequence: CASSLLRQKNTEAFF. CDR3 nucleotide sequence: TGTGCCAGCAGCCTACTGAGACAGAAAAACACTGAAGCTTTCTTT.

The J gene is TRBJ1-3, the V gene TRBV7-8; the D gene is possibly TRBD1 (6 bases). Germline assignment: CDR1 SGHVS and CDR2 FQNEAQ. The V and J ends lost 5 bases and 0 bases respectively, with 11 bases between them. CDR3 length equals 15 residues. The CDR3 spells CASSSDRFSGNTIYF. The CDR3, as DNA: TGTGCCAGCAGCAGCGACAGGTTCTCTGGAAACACCATATATTTT.

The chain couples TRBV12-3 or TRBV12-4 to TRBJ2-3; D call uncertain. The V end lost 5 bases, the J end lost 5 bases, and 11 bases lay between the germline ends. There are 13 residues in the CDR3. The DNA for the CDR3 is TGTGCCAGCAGTGCCTCTAGGTTAGATACGCAGTATTTT. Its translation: CASSASRLDTQYF.

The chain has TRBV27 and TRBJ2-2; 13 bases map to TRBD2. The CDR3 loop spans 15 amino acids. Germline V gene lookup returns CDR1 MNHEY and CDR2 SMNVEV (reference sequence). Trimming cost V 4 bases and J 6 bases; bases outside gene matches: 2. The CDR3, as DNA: TGTGCCAGCAGTTACGGACTAGCGGGAGCCGGGGAGCTGTTTTTT. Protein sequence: CASSYGLAGAGELFF.